This T cell receptor beta chain was retrieved from a study of T cells in Graves' hyperthyroidism and ophthalmopathy. Study-level results: Ophthalmopathy was model-predicted a median approximately six months pre-onset.

The table lists this clonotype with many counts. Antigen specificity is unknown. Criteria for exclusion of patients were uncontrolled infection, other autoimmune disease, pregnancy or lactation. RNA transcripts yielded amplified TCR beta CDR3 regions. The HTBI primer set was used in a first-round RT-PCR of the TCR CDR3. Each CDR3 protein is one row after TCRdb ran MiXCR on the multiplex PCR reads. The sample lists a few hundred thousand distinct CDR3 sequences; around 14% were seen once. The V gene's germline CDR1 is SGHAT and CDR2 FQNNGV. The CDR3 length is 15 residues. V shed 3 bases, J shed 8 bases, and the junction held 8 bases outside the gene matches.

V is TRBV11-2 and J is TRBJ2-1, with 9 nucleotides matching TRBD1. The sequencing input was blood. This receptor was taken from a woman under 40 with Graves' hyperthyroidism that later progressed to Graves' ophthalmopathy. In DNA form, the CDR3 reads TGTGCCAGCAGCTTTAGGGGACAGGGATTCGATGAGCAGTTCTTC. Translating it yields CASSFRGQGFDEQFF.